A single sample is the source of the 21 T cell receptor beta chains below, sequenced in a study of beta chain features in type 1 diabetes. Sequencing targeted expressed TCRB transcripts, as all isolated RNA had been reverse transcribed. Sequenced by immunoSEQ multiplex PCR; TCRdb stores in-frame clones only, minus some. The sample yields about 250,000 clones, 14% seen once. The sample comprised naive CD4+ T cells from blood. These receptors all stem from a woman aged 40 to 50 in good health.

A remark on this clone: The same CDR3 also results from other DNA sequences found in this sample. The V gene is TRBV5-4, the J gene TRBJ2-7; D is uncertain. The CDR3 totals 13 residues. Germline loops: CDR1 SGHNT, CDR2 YYREEE (reference sequence). The V and J ends lost 0 bases and 0 bases respectively, with 4 bases between them. CDR3 nucleotides: TGTGCCAGCAGCTTGGGGAGCTCCTACGAGCAGTACTTC. Translating it yields CASSLGSSYEQYF.

The chain carries TRBV21-1 and TRBJ2-7; the D call in the table, TRBD1, was not verified against the DNA. TRBV21-1 is recorded as a pseudogene. The CDR3 sequence is 14 residues long. The CDR3 spells CASSNTGGAYEQYF. The DNA of the CDR3 is TGTGCCAGCAGCAACACAGGGGGCGCCTACGAGCAGTACTTC.

The chain links TRBV25-1 to TRBJ2-1; TRBD2 agrees at 8 bases. The CDR3 contains 15 residues. The trim removed 5 bases at V and 5 bases at J, leaving 8 bases unmatched. Germline loops: CDR1 MGHDK, CDR2 SYGVNS. The CDR3 nucleotides read TGTGCCAGCAGTCCTCCGGGAGCGGGGGACAATGAGCAGTTCTTC. Translating it yields CASSPPGAGDNEQFF.

This clone was detected a few times. This chain connects TRBV18 to TRBJ2-1; TRBD1 agrees at 8 bases. Germline V CDR1 and CDR2: KGHSH, LQKENI. V lost 1 base to trimming and J lost 6 bases; unmatched junction nucleotides: 8. CDR3 length: 16 amino acids. CDR3: CASSPRFVQGANEQFF. The CDR3 DNA is TGTGCCAGCTCACCACGATTCGTTCAGGGGGCCAATGAGCAGTTCTTC.

This chain joins TRBV18 and TRBJ2-3; D might be TRBD1 (5 bases). Trimming shortened V by 2 bases and J by 8 bases, and 14 bases separated the two germline ends. Germline V CDR1 and CDR2: KGHSH, LQKENI. The CDR3 loop spans 14 amino acids. The CDR3 reads CASSPGQGTGTQYF. CDR3 coding DNA: TGTGCCAGCTCACCAGGGCAGGGCACCGGTACGCAGTATTTT.

The chain carries TRBV5-1 and TRBJ2-3, with TRBD2 matching 8 bases. CDR1 SGHRS and CDR2 YFSETQ come from the germline V gene. The CDR3 spans 16 residues. Trimming removed 2 bases from V and 1 base from J; junction bases left unmatched: 6. The chain's CDR3 is CASSFGRGVGTDTQYF. As DNA, the CDR3 is TGCGCCAGCAGCTTCGGGCGGGGGGTCGGCACAGATACGCAGTATTTT.

The chain joins TRBV7-6 to TRBJ2-5; a possible D gene is TRBD2 (6 bases). The CDR3 extends over 15 amino acids. Looked up from germline, CDR1 is SGHVS and CDR2 is FNYEAQ. Trimming removed 5 bases from V and 5 bases from J, with 18 bases in between. The CDR3 sequence: CASSAPHTGVETQYF. In nucleotides, the CDR3 is TGTGCCAGCAGCGCCCCCCATACGGGGGTTGAGACCCAGTACTTC.

J is TRBJ1-2 and V is TRBV15; D unclear. CDR3 size: 21 residues. Per the germline V gene, CDR1 is LNHNV and CDR2 is YYDKDF (reference sequence). V lost 3 bases to trimming and J lost 0 bases, with 29 bases between them. In DNA form, the CDR3 reads TGTGCCACCAGCAGTGAAACGTCACAATTCAAATACCGTCAAGCTAACTATGGCTACACCTTC. Its translation is CATSSETSQFKYRQANYGYTF.

This chain uses TRBV6-1 with TRBJ1-6; the match to TRBD1 covers 10 bases. Germline assignment: CDR1 MNHNS and CDR2 SASEGT. Germline trimming cut 4 bases from V and 11 bases from J; bases unmatched to any gene: 8. The CDR3 loop spans 15 amino acids. The CDR3 DNA is TGTGCCAGCAGTGGTCCGGGACAGGGGAGGACACCCCTCCACTTT. Translated: CASSGPGQGRTPLHF.

On this clone itself: A read error may be the cause here, since a much bigger clone is one base away. The gene calls are TRBV5-8 and TRBJ1-2, with 7 bases fitting TRBD1. Looked up from germline, CDR1 is SGHTS and CDR2 is YDEGEE. Trimming cost V 6 bases and J 2 bases; bases outside gene matches: 4. The CDR3 consists of 13 residues. Here the CDR3 reads CASTPDRNYGYTF. CDR3 in DNA: TGTGCCAGCACCCCGGACAGGAACTATGGCTACACCTTC.

Only one count was recorded for this clone. Other DNA sequences in the same sample also yield this CDR3. The rearrangement links TRBV6-5 to TRBJ1-2; TRBD1 might be the D (6 bases). The length of the CDR3 is 11 residues. In germline, CDR1 is MNHEY, CDR2 SVGAGI. Trimming removed 6 bases at V and 7 bases at J, with 9 bases between. The CDR3 DNA reads TGTGCCAGCAGCAACAGGGTTGGCTACACCTTC. It yields the protein CASSNRVGYTF.

The rearrangement links TRBV14 to TRBJ2-7; 8 bases line up with TRBD1. This CDR3 contains 15 residues. Germline CDR1 SGHDN, CDR2 FVKESK. Trimming took 6 bases from V and 1 from J; bases not matched to a gene: 8. CDR3 amino acids: CASRRTGQNSYEQYF. The CDR3 DNA is TGTGCCAGCAGACGGACAGGGCAAAATTCCTACGAGCAGTACTTC.

This clone was detected a few times. This chain uses TRBV4-3 with TRBJ2-7; TRBD2 aligns across 8 bases. V was clipped by 3 bases and J by 3 bases; unmatched bases: 10. CDR1 and CDR2 (germline): LGHNA, YSLEER. This CDR3 is built from 16 residues. The CDR3 protein is CASSQGNSGAVYEQYF. As DNA, the CDR3 is TGCGCCAGCAGCCAGGGGAATAGCGGGGCCGTCTACGAGCAGTACTTC.

The V call is TRBV7-2, the J call TRBJ2-5; 7 nucleotides align to TRBD2. Germline V lookup: CDR1 SGHTA, CDR2 FQGNSA. Germline trimming cut 8 bases from V and 3 bases from J; bases unmatched to any gene: 6. The CDR3 is 13 amino acids. The CDR3 DNA is TGTGCCAGCCTCATTCGGGGGGAAGAGACCCAGTACTTC. It codes for CASLIRGEETQYF.

On this clone: Other nucleotide sequences in the sample specify the same CDR3. The chain is built from TRBV6-6 and TRBJ2-7; 8 positions match TRBD1. After removal of 6 bases from V and 1 base from J, the junction contained 2 bases not matched to a gene. Germline CDR1 and CDR2: MNHNY and SVGAGI (reference sequence). This CDR3 comprises 13 residues. The CDR3: CASRGTGSYEQYF. For the CDR3, the DNA is TGTGCCAGCAGAGGGACAGGTTCCTACGAGCAGTACTTC.

The genes are TRBV5-1 and TRBJ2-2, with a weak D call TRBD2 (6 bases). The CDR3 is 16 residues long. Germline V gene data show CDR1 as SGHRS and CDR2 as YFSETQ. V lost 0 bases and J 7 bases, leaving 16 bases between the germline ends. CDR3 region: CASSLAGTSLGGELFF. CDR3 bases: TGCGCCAGCAGCTTGGCCGGGACTTCCCTGGGCGGGGAGCTGTTTTTT.

This clone showed up many times. This chain joins TRBV29-1 and TRBJ2-5; possibly TRBD1 for D (6 bases). There are 11 residues in the CDR3. Deletions cut 4 bases from V and 4 bases from J, with 7 bases between. CDR1 and CDR2 (germline): SQVTM, ANQGSEA. CDR3 residues: CSVGQAETQYF. For the CDR3, the DNA is TGCAGCGTTGGACAGGCAGAGACCCAGTACTTC.

There are a few counts of this clone. The rearrangement links TRBV5-4 to TRBJ1-1; 7 bases match TRBD1. V trimming: 3 bases; J trimming: 3 bases; junction bases outside the gene matches: 5. The CDR3 extends over 14 amino acids. Per the germline V gene, CDR1 is SGHNT and CDR2 is YYREEE (reference sequence). As DNA, the CDR3 is TGTGCCAGCAGCTCCTGGACAGGCGACACTGAAGCTTTCTTT. Translated, it gives CASSSWTGDTEAFF.

This clone has more than one count but fewer than ten. This rearrangement joins TRBV27 to TRBJ1-3, with D maybe TRBD1 (6 bases). In germline, CDR1 is MNHEY, CDR2 SMNVEV (reference sequence). The CDR3 has 17 residues. The V and J ends lost 6 bases and 4 bases respectively, with 22 bases between them. Here the CDR3 reads CASSMFRGGARGNTIYF. CDR3 DNA sequence: TGTGCCAGCAGCATGTTTCGAGGGGGGGCGCGAGGAAACACCATATATTTT.

V is TRBV6-5 and J is TRBJ2-3; possible D gene TRBD1, 6 bases. V lost 7 bases and J lost 5, with 16 bases in between. The CDR3 extends over 14 amino acids. The germline gives CDR1 MNHEY, CDR2 SVGAGI. The CDR3 is CASKTGQQRDTQYF. Here the CDR3 DNA reads TGTGCCAGCAAGACGGGACAACAGCGAGATACGCAGTATTTT.

V is TRBV7-2 and J is TRBJ1-6, with TRBD1 matching 11 bases. Trimming removed 1 base from V and 10 bases from J; junction bases left unmatched: 12. CDR1 is SGHTA and CDR2 is FQGNSA in the germline V gene. The CDR3 is made up of 18 amino acids. The CDR3, as DNA: TGTGCCAGCAGCTTAGAACGGGGCAAGTGGACAGGGGGCTCACCCCTCCACTTT. It encodes CASSLERGKWTGGSPLHF.